This entry lists 17 T cell receptor beta chains sequenced from one sample in a study of response to subunit inactivated influenza vaccine. TCRdb reprocessed the RT-PCR reads with MiXCR, giving one entry per CDR3 protein. The profile shows approximately 520,000 distinct CDR3 sequences, 15% to 20% of them singletons. Sequencing used CD4+ T cells sorted from PBMCs, obtained around 25 months after vaccination. Receptor source: a man between 50 and 69 years old who received an inactivated influenza vaccine.

This clonotype appeared a few times. The chain employs TRBV5-1 and TRBJ2-1; D is unclear. The CDR3 loop spans 13 amino acids. V was shortened by 0 bases and J by 7 bases, with 8 bases between the two germline ends. From germline, CDR1 is SGHRS and CDR2 YFSETQ. Written as DNA, the CDR3 is TGCGCCAGCAGCTTGGAGACATTTAATGAGCAGTTCTTC. Translation: CASSLETFNEQFF.

This clonotype showed up just a few times. The J gene is TRBJ2-3, the V gene TRBV6-1; tentatively, D is TRBD1 (5 bases). Germline CDR1 reads MNHNS; CDR2 reads SASEGT. Between the trimmed V and J ends, which lost 5 bases and 3 bases, there was a span of 12 bases. The CDR3 has 14 amino acids. In DNA, the CDR3 is TGTGCCAGCAGTCCCTCCAGGGTGACAGATACGCAGTATTTT. Translating it yields CASSPSRVTDTQYF.

The genes are TRBV7-8 and TRBJ2-3; D gene uncertain. Trimming took 5 bases from V and 5 from J, leaving 23 bases between them. CDR3 size: 17 residues. From germline, CDR1 is SGHVS and CDR2 FQNEAQ. The DNA of the CDR3 is TGTGCCAGCAGCCCGTTAGGTTGGGCTTCCGCCGGAGATACGCAGTATTTT. It specifies CASSPLGWASAGDTQYF.

This clonotype was recorded a few times. V is TRBV4-1 and J is TRBJ2-5, with D possibly matching TRBD2 (5 bases). The ends were cut back, 4 bases at V and 2 bases at J, with 8 bases in the middle. CDR1 and CDR2 (germline): MGHRA, YSYEKL. The CDR3 consists of 13 residues. This CDR3 is CASSLAKQETQYF. For the CDR3, the DNA is TGCGCCAGCAGCCTAGCGAAACAAGAGACCCAGTACTTC.

V usage is TRBV5-1 and J usage is TRBJ1-1; 7 bases fit TRBD1. The CDR3 contains 15 residues. J gave up 2 bases and V 2 bases, and 6 bases lay outside the gene matches. The germline CDR1 and CDR2 sequences are SGHRS and YFSETQ. CDR3 residues: CASSFGGTVNTEAFF. In DNA, the CDR3 is TGCGCCAGCAGCTTCGGCGGGACAGTAAACACTGAAGCTTTCTTT.

The gene calls are TRBV29-1 and TRBJ2-3; D might be TRBD1 (6 bases). Trimming took 7 bases from V and 2 from J, leaving 28 bases between them. The CDR3 covers 18 residues. CDR1 and CDR2 from the germline V gene are SQVTM and ANQGSEA. CDR3 in amino acids: CSGSDSLYNNVDTDTQYF. As DNA, the CDR3 is TGCAGCGGGTCGGACAGCCTTTATAATAACGTAGACACAGATACGCAGTATTTT.

In its sample, this clonotype was seen a few times. The chain uses TRBV20-1 and TRBJ2-3; TRBD2 matches at 12 bases. Per the germline V gene, CDR1 is DFQATT and CDR2 is SNEGSKA (reference sequence). V lost 5 bases, J lost 3 bases, and 6 bases stayed unmatched. There are 15 residues in the CDR3. The DNA for the CDR3 is TGCAGTGCTCCACTAACTAGCGGGAGGACAGATACGCAGTATTTT. This encodes CSAPLTSGRTDTQYF.

The J gene is TRBJ2-3, the V gene TRBV4-1; 7 bases are shared with TRBD1. The ends lost 7 bases at V and 1 base at J; junction bases unmatched: 8. The CDR3 loop spans 15 amino acids. Looked up from germline, CDR1 is MGHRA and CDR2 is YSYEKL. The CDR3 reads CASISTGMGTDTQYF. The DNA for the CDR3 is TGCGCCAGCATCTCGACAGGGATGGGCACAGATACGCAGTATTTT.

This chain joins TRBV20-1 and TRBJ2-4; D gene unclear. The CDR3 runs to 13 residues. V lost 3 bases, J lost 0 bases, and 6 bases lay in between. CDR1 DFQATT and CDR2 SNEGSKA come from the germline V gene (reference sequence). CDR3 DNA: TGCAGTGCTAGCTCATTAGCCAAAAACATTCAGTACTTC. Residues: CSASSLAKNIQYF.

V and J are TRBV24-1 and TRBJ2-2; possibly TRBD1 for D (6 bases). Germline CDR1 and CDR2: KGHDR and SFDVKD. Trimming pared 4 bases from V and 7 bases from J, leaving 15 bases between. The CDR3 runs to 15 residues. The CDR3 is CATSEAQGSGGELFF. The CDR3 DNA is TGTGCCACCAGTGAGGCACAGGGATCGGGCGGGGAGCTGTTTTTT.

This clonotype was observed a handful of times. The rearrangement joins TRBV20-1 to TRBJ2-1, with 13 bases identical to TRBD2. The germline CDR1 and CDR2 sequences are DFQATT and SNEGSKA (reference sequence). V dropped 5 bases and J dropped 7; count of bases not matched to a gene: 5. This CDR3 is 14 amino acids long. The CDR3 is CSAGLAGATNEQFF. DNA for the CDR3: TGCAGTGCTGGACTAGCGGGAGCTACAAATGAGCAGTTCTTC.

This clonotype was seen only a few times. DNA for the CDR3: TGCAGTGCTAGAGATCAGCGGCCAACGGGCACAGATACGCAGTATTTT. It specifies CSARDQRPTGTDTQYF. The chain uses TRBV20-1 and TRBJ2-3; D possibly corresponds to TRBD2 (5 bases). Trimming shortened V by 0 bases and J by 1 base, and 14 bases separated the two germline ends. The CDR3 contains 16 residues. Germline CDR1 and CDR2: DFQATT and SNEGSKA (reference sequence).

This clonotype has a count of ten or more. The chain combines TRBV12-3 or TRBV12-4 with TRBJ2-1, with 13 bases lining up with TRBD2. There are 13 residues in the CDR3. The V gene end was trimmed by 8 bases and the J gene end by 7 bases; junction bases not matched to a gene: 2. The CDR3 here is CASRLAGGNEQFF. For the CDR3, the DNA is TGTGCCAGCCGACTAGCGGGAGGTAATGAGCAGTTCTTC.

This clonotype showed up just a few times. The rearrangement links TRBV30 to TRBJ2-3; 9 nucleotides align to TRBD1. Germline-derived CDR1 and CDR2 are GTSNPN and SVGIG (reference sequence). V dropped 6 bases and J dropped 4; count of bases not matched to a gene: 5. CDR3 size: 13 residues. This CDR3 is CACGTGYADTQYF. The CDR3 DNA is TGTGCCTGCGGGACAGGGTATGCAGATACGCAGTATTTT. Using reference TRBV30 and TRBJ2-3 for the parts outside the CDR3, the full variable domain is SQTIHQWPATLVQPVGSPLSLECTVEGTSNPNLYWYRQAAGRGLQLLFYSVGIGQISSEVPQNLSASRPQDRQFILSSKKLLLSDSGFYLCACGTGYADTQYFGPGTRLTVL.

The gene calls are TRBV7-2 and TRBJ2-1, with D possibly TRBD2 on 5 matching bases. CDR1 and CDR2 (germline): SGHTA, FQGNSA. CDR3 length: 14 residues. V lost 2 bases and J 7 bases, leaving 12 bases between the germline ends. The CDR3 sequence: CASSLHPRANEQFF. CDR3 sequence (DNA): TGTGCCAGCAGCTTACACCCGCGGGCTAATGAGCAGTTCTTC. Full variable domain (remainder filled in from reference TRBV7-2 and TRBJ2-1): GAGVSQSPSNKVTEKGKDVELRCDPISGHTALYWYRQSLGQGLEFLIYFQGNSAPDKSGLPSDRFSAERTGGSVSTLTIQRTQQEDSAVYLCASSLHPRANEQFFGPGTRLTVL.

The chain employs TRBV27 and TRBJ2-1, with 9 bases matching TRBD2. V trimming: 0 bases; J trimming: 7 bases; junction bases outside the gene matches: 19. Germline V CDR1 and CDR2: MNHEY, SMNVEV (reference sequence). CDR3 length: 20 amino acids. CDR3: CASSLSFPRRGGFGLNEQFF. The DNA of the CDR3 is TGTGCCAGCAGTTTATCATTTCCTCGGCGGGGGGGCTTTGGTTTGAATGAGCAGTTCTTC.

The CDR3 region has the DNA TGTGCCAGCTCACCCCGAGAGAATTACTACGAGCAGTACTTC. This codes for CASSPRENYYEQYF. The chain joins TRBV18 to TRBJ2-7, with D unclear. In germline, CDR1 is KGHSH, CDR2 LQKENI. V was trimmed by 3 bases and J by 3 bases, leaving 12 bases between them. There are 14 residues in the CDR3.